This passage covers 20 T cell receptor beta chains from one sample sequenced in a study of OX40 agonist ivuxolimab in advanced cancers. Library preparation was by the immunoSEQ multiplex PCR assay. What TCRdb holds here is the immuneACCESS table cut down to in-frame rearrangements. Part of the clones is not present; checked against another copy, under half of the missing clones reflect an unresolved V gene, and the others are unexplained. Across this sample there are about 52,000 clones, with roughly nine tenths seen only once. The top ten clones comprise approximately 7% of the sample. Sequenced material: CD4+ or CD8+ T cells sorted from blood, taken in a trial of the OX40 agonist ivuxolimab. These receptors all stem from an adult with an advanced solid tumor such as melanoma, head and neck, liver or kidney cancer.

The chain recombines TRBV7-9 with TRBJ1-4; a possible D gene is TRBD1 (5 bases). CDR3 length: 17 amino acids. Trimming left V 5 bases short and J 3 bases short, with 19 bases between. Per the germline V gene, CDR1 is SEHNR and CDR2 is FQNEAQ (reference sequence). The DNA for the CDR3 is TGTGCCAGCAGCCTCGACAGAAGAAAGAAAGCTAATGAAAAACTGTTTTTT. This translates into CASSLDRRKKANEKLFF.

This clone showed up just once. This CDR3 is also generated by other DNA sequences in the sample. This rearrangement joins TRBV18 to TRBJ2-7; TRBD1 might be the D (5 bases). V lost 1 base, J lost 0 bases, and 7 bases lay in between. This CDR3 region has 14 residues. Germline V gives CDR1 KGHSH, CDR2 LQKENI. CDR3 nucleotide sequence: TGTGCCAGCTCACCACGACAGACCTCCTACGAGCAGTACTTC. Amino acids: CASSPRQTSYEQYF.

The chain links TRBV30 to TRBJ1-4; D not resolved. CDR3 length: 13 residues. CDR1 and CDR2 from the germline V gene are GTSNPN and SVGIG (reference sequence). V was clipped by 3 bases and J by 0 bases, with 5 bases between them. The CDR3 DNA reads TGTGCCTGGAGCTTGACAACTAATGAAAAACTGTTTTTT. Residues: CAWSLTTNEKLFF.

The rearrangement links TRBV5-4 to TRBJ2-7, with 7 bases fitting TRBD1. Unmatched junction bases numbered 1, after V lost 2 bases and J lost 2 bases. The CDR3 sequence is 13 residues long. The V gene's germline CDR1 is SGHNT and CDR2 YYREEE (reference sequence). The CDR3 DNA is TGTGCCAGCAGCTTCGGACAGGCCTACGAGCAGTACTTC. Translating it yields CASSFGQAYEQYF.

This sequence joins TRBV18 and TRBJ1-2; no reliable D call. The germline CDR1 and CDR2 sequences are KGHSH and LQKENI. Between the trimmed V and J ends, which lost 2 bases and 8 bases, there was a span of 9 bases. The CDR3 contains 12 residues. For the CDR3, the DNA is TGTGCCAGCTCACCAGCCGGTGAGGGCTACACCTTC. Encoded protein: CASSPAGEGYTF.

For the CDR3, the DNA is TGTGCCTGGAGTGCTGCGAGAGTCGACAGGGTTCGAGGCACTGAAGCTTTCTTT. Protein: CAWSAARVDRVRGTEAFF. V gene TRBV30 combines with J gene TRBJ1-1; TRBD1 agrees at 7 bases. From germline, CDR1 is GTSNPN and CDR2 SVGIG (reference sequence). V shed 1 base, J shed 4 bases, and the junction held 18 bases outside the gene matches. The CDR3 runs 18 residues.

The genes are TRBV4-2 and TRBJ2-1; TRBD2 aligns across 11 bases. The germline gives CDR1 LGHNA, CDR2 YNFKEQ. The CDR3 runs 16 residues. Trimming cost V 4 bases and J 12 bases; bases outside gene matches: 14. CDR3 loop: CASSPLAGGRYLAQFF. The CDR3, as DNA: TGTGCCAGCAGCCCGTTAGCGGGGGGGCGGTACCTTGCGCAGTTCTTC.

The genes are TRBV6-5 and TRBJ1-1, with D tentatively TRBD1 (5 bases). Trimming took 10 bases from V and 3 from J, leaving 18 bases between them. This CDR3 contains 14 residues. CDR1 is MNHEY, CDR2 SVGAGI, per germline. Here the CDR3 DNA reads TGTGCCACCCTGACGGGGGGAGGGTACACTGAAGCTTTCTTT. Translated: CATLTGGGYTEAFF.

The J gene is TRBJ1-4, the V gene TRBV21-1; no check of the table's D call, TRBD1, against the DNA was made. TRBV21-1 is annotated as a pseudogene. The CDR3 sequence is 16 residues long. Here the CDR3 reads CAGGQGVWGTNEKLFF. DNA for the CDR3: TGTGCCGGCGGACAGGGTGTCTGGGGAACTAATGAAAAACTGTTTTTT.

Judged by abundance, this clone is medium-sized. One junction end does not reproduce the germline sequence, and a read error may be involved. CDR3 sequence: CASRIGAVQGAGGELFF. The DNA of the CDR3 is TGTGCCAGTAGAATAGGGGCGGTGCAGGGGGCCGGCGGGGAGCTGTTTTTT. V and J are TRBV19 and TRBJ2-2; 8 bases align to TRBD1. The CDR3 is 17 residues long. Per the germline V gene, CDR1 is LNHDA and CDR2 is SQIVND (reference sequence). Combining the CDR3 with reference TRBV19 and TRBJ2-2 gives the whole variable domain DGGITQSPKYLFRKEGQNVTLSCEQNLNHDAMYWYRQDPGQGLRLIYYSQIVNDFQKGDIAEGYSVSREKKESFPLTVTSAQKNPTAFYLCASRIGAVQGAGGELFFGEGSRLTVL.

The chain employs TRBV29-1 and TRBJ2-5; D gene uncertain. CDR1 is SQVTM and CDR2 is ANQGSEA in the germline V gene. The CDR3 is 14 residues long. The V and J ends lost 5 bases and 2 bases respectively, with 15 bases between them. The CDR3 protein is CSVNGWAEQETQYF. The CDR3, as DNA: TGCAGCGTTAATGGGTGGGCAGAACAAGAGACCCAGTACTTC. Using reference TRBV29-1 and TRBJ2-5 for the parts outside the CDR3, the full variable domain is SAVISQKPSRDICQRGTSLTIQCQVDSQVTMMFWYRQQPGQSLTLIATANQGSEATYESGFVIDKFPISRPNLTFSTLTVSNMSPEDSSIYLCSVNGWAEQETQYFGPGTRLLVL.

This rearrangement joins TRBV18 to TRBJ1-2; D gene ambiguous. The CDR3 contains 14 residues. Germline V gene lookup returns CDR1 KGHSH and CDR2 LQKENI. The germline V and J ends were trimmed by 2 bases and 4 bases, with 11 bases remaining between them. In DNA, the CDR3 is TGTGCCAGCTCACCAGGAACCTTCACCTATGGCTACACCTTC. Amino acid sequence: CASSPGTFTYGYTF. The whole variable domain, filled in from reference TRBV18 and TRBJ1-2, reads NAGVMQNPRHLVRRRGQEARLRCSPMKGHSHVYWYRQLPEEGLKFMVYLQKENIIDESGMPKERFSAEFPKEGPSILRIQQVVRGDSAAYFCASSPGTFTYGYTFGSGTRLTVV.

V is TRBV30 and J is TRBJ1-6; D is uncertain. Germline CDR1 and CDR2: GTSNPN and SVGIG (reference sequence). The CDR3 is 17 residues long. V dropped 5 bases and J dropped 0 bases, with 17 bases sitting between them. The CDR3 loop is CAWVRRTLSSYNSPLHF. The CDR3 coding sequence is TGTGCCTGGGTTAGACGGACCTTAAGCTCCTATAATTCACCCCTCCACTTT.

As regards this clone: Other nucleotide sequences in the sample specify the same CDR3. The chain uses TRBV4-2 and TRBJ1-1; the D gene is possibly TRBD1 (6 bases). The CDR3 is made up of 15 amino acids. Germline assignment: CDR1 LGHNA and CDR2 YNFKEQ. Trimming pared 3 bases from V and 2 bases from J, leaving 13 bases between. The CDR3 coding sequence is TGTGCCAGCAGCCAGGCCCCGGGGGCTAACACTGAAGCTTTCTTT. Translated, it gives CASSQAPGANTEAFF.

This chain links TRBV6-1 with TRBJ2-7, with TRBD1 as a possible D gene (6 bases). V was clipped by 1 base and J by 2 bases, with 12 bases between them. This CDR3 is built from 15 residues. Germline CDR1 reads MNHNS; CDR2 reads SASEGT. This CDR3 reads CASSEEWTATYEQYF. The DNA of the CDR3 is TGTGCCAGCAGTGAAGAGTGGACAGCCACCTACGAGCAGTACTTC.

The rearrangement links TRBV6-5 to TRBJ2-3, with a possible D match to TRBD2 (6 bases). V was clipped by 8 bases and J by 9 bases, with 18 bases between them. CDR1 and CDR2 from the germline V gene are MNHEY and SVGAGI. This CDR3 has 13 amino acids. The CDR3 region is CASGRSGGGTQYF. In DNA, the CDR3 is TGTGCCAGCGGCCGATCCGGGGGTGGAACGCAGTATTTT.

V gene TRBV29-1 combines with J gene TRBJ1-1; D unclear. Trimming removed 4 bases at V and 4 bases at J, with 10 bases between. CDR3 size: 12 residues. The germline V gene has CDR1 SQVTM and CDR2 ANQGSEA. The CDR3 is CSVVSGFTEAFF. For the CDR3, the DNA is TGCAGCGTTGTATCGGGGTTCACTGAAGCTTTCTTT.

The CDR3 protein is CASSYGLAGPSTDTQYF. CDR3 nucleotide sequence: TGCGCCAGCAGCTATGGGCTCGCGGGGCCCAGCACAGATACGCAGTATTTT. The chain joins TRBV5-1 to TRBJ2-3, with D possibly TRBD2 on 6 matching bases. Deletions cut 3 bases from V and 0 bases from J, with 17 bases between. The V gene's germline CDR1 is SGHRS and CDR2 YFSETQ. This CDR3 region has 17 residues.

The chain has TRBV11-2 and TRBJ2-3; D uncertain. The CDR3 length is 12 residues. The germline V and J ends were trimmed by 5 bases and 2 bases, with 5 bases remaining between them. Germline loops: CDR1 SGHAT, CDR2 FQNNGV. The CDR3, as DNA: TGTGCCAGCAGCCAATACACAGATACGCAGTATTTT. Translation: CASSQYTDTQYF.

This clone has just one count. J is TRBJ1-3 and V is TRBV6-1; D uncertain. CDR3 length: 13 residues. The germline gives CDR1 MNHNS, CDR2 SASEGT. The V and J ends lost 1 base and 2 bases respectively, with 3 bases between them. CDR3 region: CASSEVAGNTIYF. CDR3 DNA sequence: TGTGCCAGCAGTGAAGTTGCTGGAAACACCATATATTTT.